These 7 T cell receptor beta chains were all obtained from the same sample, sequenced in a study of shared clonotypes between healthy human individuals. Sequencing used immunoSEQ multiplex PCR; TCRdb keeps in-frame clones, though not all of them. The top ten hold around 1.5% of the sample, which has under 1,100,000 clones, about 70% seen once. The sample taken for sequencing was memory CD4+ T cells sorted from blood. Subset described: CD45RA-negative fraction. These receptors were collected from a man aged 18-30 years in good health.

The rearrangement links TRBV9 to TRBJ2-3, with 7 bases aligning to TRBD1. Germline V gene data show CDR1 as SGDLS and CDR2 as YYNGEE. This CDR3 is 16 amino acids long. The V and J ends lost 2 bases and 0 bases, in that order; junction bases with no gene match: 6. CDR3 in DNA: TGTGCCAGCAGCGTCGACAGGGCCCTCAGCACAGATACGCAGTATTTT. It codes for CASSVDRALSTDTQYF.

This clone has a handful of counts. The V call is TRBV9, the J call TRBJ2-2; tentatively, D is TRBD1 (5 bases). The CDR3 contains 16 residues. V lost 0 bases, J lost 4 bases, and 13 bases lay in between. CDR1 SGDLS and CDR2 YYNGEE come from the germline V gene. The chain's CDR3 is CASSVAYDSITGELFF. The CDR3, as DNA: TGTGCCAGCAGCGTAGCTTACGACAGTATCACCGGGGAGCTGTTTTTT.

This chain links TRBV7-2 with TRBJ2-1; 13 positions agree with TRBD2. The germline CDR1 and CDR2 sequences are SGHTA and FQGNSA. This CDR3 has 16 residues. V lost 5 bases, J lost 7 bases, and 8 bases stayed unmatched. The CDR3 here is CASSAQTSGRLNEQFF. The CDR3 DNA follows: TGTGCCAGCAGCGCCCAGACTAGCGGGAGGTTAAATGAGCAGTTCTTC.

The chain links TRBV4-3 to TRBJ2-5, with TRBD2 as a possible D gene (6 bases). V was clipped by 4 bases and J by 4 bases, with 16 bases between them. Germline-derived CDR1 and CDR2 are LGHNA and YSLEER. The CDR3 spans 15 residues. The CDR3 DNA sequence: TGCGCCAGCAGCCCGCAGGGACTCCCCGGAGAGACCCAGTACTTC. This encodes CASSPQGLPGETQYF.

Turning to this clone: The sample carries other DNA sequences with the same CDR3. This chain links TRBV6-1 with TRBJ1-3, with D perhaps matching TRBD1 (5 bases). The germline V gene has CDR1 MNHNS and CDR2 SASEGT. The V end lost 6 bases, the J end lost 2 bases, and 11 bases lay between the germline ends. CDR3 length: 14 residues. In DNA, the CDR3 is TGTGCCAGCAGCGGTGGGACGGCTGGAAACACCATATATTTT. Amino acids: CASSGGTAGNTIYF.

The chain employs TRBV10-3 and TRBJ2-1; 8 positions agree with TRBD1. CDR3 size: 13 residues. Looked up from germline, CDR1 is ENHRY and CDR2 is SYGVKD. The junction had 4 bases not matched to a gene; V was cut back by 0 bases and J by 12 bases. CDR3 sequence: CAISESPGQGQFF. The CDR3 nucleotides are TGTGCCATCAGTGAGTCCCCCGGACAGGGGCAGTTCTTC.

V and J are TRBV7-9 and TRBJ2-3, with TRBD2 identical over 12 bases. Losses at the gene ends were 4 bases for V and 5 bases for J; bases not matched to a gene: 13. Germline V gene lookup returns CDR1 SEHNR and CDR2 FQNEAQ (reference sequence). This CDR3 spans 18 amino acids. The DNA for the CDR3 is TGTGCCAGCAGCTCTTCGACTAGCGGGAGAAAATACCAAGATACGCAGTATTTT. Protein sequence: CASSSSTSGRKYQDTQYF.